This T cell receptor (beta chain) emerged from a study of CD4 T cells in relation to SARS-CoV-2 and coronaviruses (dated by TCRdb to 2020 to 2022). For context, the study as a whole: In the ViraFEST assay, PBMCs were grown with antigen for 10 days, and TCR beta CDR3s were then sequenced to identify antigen-specific clonal expansions. Expansion assays from other donors in the study were sequenced with a different, Illumina-based TCR-beta assay. Memory CD4+ T cell crossreactivity between SARS-CoV-2 and common cold coronavirus spike proteins was assessed at the TCR clonotype level in the study. Samples from a few pre-COVID donors and the naive versus memory experiments were sequenced with the Adaptive Biotechnologies TCR-sequencing kit; other data were Illumina-based. The negative reference condition was either a culture with an HIV-1 Nef peptide pool or a culture with no peptide. HLA restriction was mapped for shared crossreactive spike epitopes using patient-derived lymphoblastoid cell lines. General study outcomes and caveats: Memory CD4+ clonotypes crossrecognizing SARS-CoV-2 and at least one common cold coronavirus spike were found in around 71% of donors. Crossreactivity analysis was centred on spike protein, so crossreactivity against other viral proteins was not assessed. The study was limited by small numbers of patients and tested TCRs. Crossreactive clones showed significantly weaker SARS-CoV-2-driven expansion than monoreactive clones, consistent with antigenic imprinting. Because no donor provided both pre-pandemic and post-infection samples, tracing the source of pre-existing responses was limited.

The library was produced with the immunoSEQ multiplex PCR assay. In the original analysis: Preprocessing removed nonproductive sequences and CDR3s not starting with C, not ending with F or W, or shorter than 7 amino acids. Antigen-specific clonotypes were called with the MANAFEST web app, based on expansion relative to reference and other culture wells. A clone was considered positive if the clone showed significant expansion compared with the reference culture in 2 of 3 replicate wells at an FDR below 0.05. A further requirement for positive clones was significant expansion compared with all other tandem wells, along with an odds ratio above 5. Pairwise Levenshtein distance, computed with the stringdist R package after three terminal residues were trimmed from each end, was used as the measure of CDR3 homology. TCRdb took over this immuneACCESS table, retaining in-frame rearrangements with V and J assigned. Such tables are incomplete; in checked studies, under half of the missing clones stem from an unresolved V gene, and the remainder is unexplained. V and J calls and clone size follow that table, whereas D and trimming were derived from the DNA. In this sample the table shows under 25,000 clones, roughly 80% of which occur a single time. Approximately 14% of the sample belongs to the ten largest clones.

CD4+ T cells from unexposed donors were collected before the COVID-19 pandemic (2011-2018). Following 10 days of culture, the EasySep CD4+ T cell isolation kit was used to isolate CD4+ T cells. As cell numbers permitted, CD4+ T cells from unexposed donors were tested for reactivity to SARS-CoV-2 S and N and to four common cold coronavirus spike pools. Each well held 2 million or so PBMCs cultured in IMDM containing roughly 5% human AB serum and 10 IU/ml IL-2. Half of the culture medium was replaced with fresh IL-2-containing medium on days 3 and 7. Each peptide culture condition was generally run in triplicate replicate wells. Leukapheresis product for the unexposed donors was purchased commercially. Ficoll-Paque PLUS gradient centrifugation was used to isolate PBMCs from either whole blood or leukapheresis product. PBMCs were either used fresh in the expansion assay or cryopreserved at -140 degrees C. The QIAamp Micro DNA Kit was used to extract genomic DNA from the CD4+ T cells.

A distance of 7 bases separates the germline ends of V and J, which lose 4 bases and 1 base respectively. Counted from cysteine to phenylalanine, this CDR3 has 13 amino acids. Only CDR3 DNA remains: 39 bases, in frame from the first base. On this clone: Its antigen remains undetermined. No per-base quality is available; no much larger clone lies one base away.

Sequenced material: CD4+ T cells from PBMCs, cultured in vitro. The sequence came from a human donor in good health. The chain employs TRBV12-3 or TRBV12-4 and TRBJ1-1; the D gene is perhaps TRBD1, on 5 matching bases. Read as DNA, the sequence is TGTGCCAGCAGTTCGACAGAGAACACTGAAGCTTTCTTT. Its protein product is CASSSTENTEAFF.